This T cell receptor (beta chain) was identified in a study of response to subunit inactivated influenza vaccine (dated by TCRdb to between 2018 and 2020). Turning to the overall study: To follow how T cells responded to a trivalent subunit inactivated influenza vaccine, the researchers relied on deep quantitative profiling of the T cell receptor repertoire.

Libraries came from RT-PCR. The run used an Illumina HiSeq 2500. The raw public data were reprocessed by TCRdb itself: fastp quality trimming at Q25, MiXCR clonotype calling, in-frame beta chains only. When rows share a CDR3 protein, they turn into one entry using the most common DNA and genes. This sample comprises hundreds of thousands of distinct CDR3 sequences, approximately 15% of them detected only once. 6.5% to 8% of the sample goes to the ten largest clones. In the case of this clonotype: Its antigen remains unidentified. No quality values exist for individual bases; no much larger clone is one base distant.

V is clipped by 4 bases and J by 1 base, and the sequence between their germline boundaries is 11 bases long. The CDR3 measures 15 amino acids from cysteine to phenylalanine. The read is trimmed to its CDR3 DNA, 45 bases read in frame from base 1. The germline V gene (reference sequence) provides CDR1 SSHAT and CDR2 FNYEAQ. Results the study describes overall, beyond this receptor: The authors suggested that each seasonal influenza vaccination may recruit only a limited number of new T cells.

This TCR came from a man aged 45 to 65 who received an inactivated influenza vaccine. Donor details come from another sample of the same person, matched by shared clones. The receptor chain draws on TRBV7-7 and TRBJ2-1; possibly the D gene is TRBD2, per 5 matching bases. Sequenced material: PBMCs from blood, taken about 14 days before vaccination. The CDR3 protein is CASSSSFGSYNEQFF. The DNA is TGTGCCAGCAGCTCTAGCTTTGGGTCCTACAATGAGCAGTTCTTC.